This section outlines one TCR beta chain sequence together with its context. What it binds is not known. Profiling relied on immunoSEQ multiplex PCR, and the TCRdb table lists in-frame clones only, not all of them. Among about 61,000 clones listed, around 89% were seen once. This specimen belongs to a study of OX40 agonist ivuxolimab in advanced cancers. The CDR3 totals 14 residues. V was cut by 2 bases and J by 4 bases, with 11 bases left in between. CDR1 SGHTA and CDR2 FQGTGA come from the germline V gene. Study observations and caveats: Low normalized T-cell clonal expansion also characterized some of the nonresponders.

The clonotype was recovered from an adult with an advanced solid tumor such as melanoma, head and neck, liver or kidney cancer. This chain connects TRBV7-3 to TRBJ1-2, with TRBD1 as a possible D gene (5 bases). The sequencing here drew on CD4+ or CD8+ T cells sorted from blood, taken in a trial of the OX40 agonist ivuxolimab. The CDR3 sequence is CASSLGDGPYGYTF. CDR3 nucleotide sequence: TGTGCCAGCAGCTTAGGGGACGGCCCCTATGGCTACACCTTC. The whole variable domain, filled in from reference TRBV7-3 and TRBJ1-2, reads GAGVSQTPSNKVTEKGKYVELRCDPISGHTALYWYRQSLGQGPEFLIYFQGTGAADDSGLPNDRFFAVRPEGSVSTLKIQRTERGDSAVYLCASSLGDGPYGYTFGSGTRLTVV.